This entry lists 30 T cell receptor beta chains sequenced from one sample in a study of Graves' ophthalmopathy and Graves' hyperthyroidism. Amplified material comprised TCR beta CDR3 regions derived from RNA transcripts. HTBI primers served in a first-round RT-PCR, which a second-round multiplex PCR followed. TCRdb redid the calling of the multiplex PCR reads with MiXCR, one entry per CDR3 protein. Of about 220,000 distinct CDR3 sequences in the sample, roughly a fifth are singletons; the top ten hold roughly 39%. Sequencing was carried out using peripheral blood. The receptors here all came from a woman aged 45-60 years with Graves' ophthalmopathy.

At least ten counts were recorded for this clonotype. The rearrangement joins TRBV27 to TRBJ1-1, with D hard to call. CDR1 and CDR2 from the germline V gene are MNHEY and SMNVEV (reference sequence). V was pared by 2 bases and J by 4 bases, with 14 bases between. This CDR3 is built from 15 residues. DNA for the CDR3: TGTGCCAGCAGTTTAAGTAGGAGCGGAGGCACTGAAGCTTTCTTT. The encoded protein is CASSLSRSGGTEAFF.

The CDR3 nucleotides are TGTGCCAGCAGGAGTTTGGGGGACACTGAAGCTTTCTTT. This encodes CASRSLGDTEAFF. The V and J genes are TRBV27 and TRBJ1-1; D is perhaps TRBD1 (5 bases). CDR1 is MNHEY and CDR2 is SMNVEV in the germline V gene (reference sequence). Trimming pared 6 bases from V and 3 bases from J, leaving 11 bases between. The CDR3 contains 13 residues.

This clonotype was observed a few times. The CDR3 reads CASSPRQGHQPQHF. The CDR3 DNA reads as TGTGCCAGCAGCCCCCGACAGGGACATCAGCCCCAGCATTTT. This sequence joins TRBV3-1 and TRBJ1-5; 7 bases fit TRBD1. CDR3 length: 14 amino acids. The V and J ends lost 4 bases and 5 bases, in that order; junction bases with no gene match: 5. Germline-derived CDR1 and CDR2 are LGHDT and YNNKEL (reference sequence).

V is TRBV11-1 and J is TRBJ2-2; D may be TRBD1 (7 bases). There are 16 residues in the CDR3. CDR1 is SGHAT, CDR2 FQDESV, per germline (reference sequence). V was trimmed by 3 bases and J by 5 bases, leaving 16 bases between them. The CDR3 coding sequence is TGTGCCAGCAGCTTGGGCCGGTCAGGGGGGACCGGGGAGCTGTTTTTT. Translating gives CASSLGRSGGTGELFF.

The chain links TRBV20-1 to TRBJ1-1; D ambiguous. With 2 bases removed from V and 7 bases from J, the gap between germline ends came to 8 bases. CDR3 length: 11 residues. The V gene's germline CDR1 is DFQATT and CDR2 SNEGSKA (reference sequence). This chain's CDR3 is CSARSGYEAFF. Written as DNA, the CDR3 is TGCAGTGCTAGATCGGGATATGAAGCTTTCTTT.

This clonotype was seen ten or more times. This chain uses TRBV10-3 with TRBJ2-7, with 7 bases aligning to TRBD2. V lost 3 bases to trimming and J lost 6 bases; unmatched junction nucleotides: 14. CDR1 and CDR2 from the germline V gene are ENHRY and SYGVKD. The CDR3 has 16 residues. CDR3 protein: CAISEFGGEPISEQYF. The DNA for the CDR3 is TGTGCCATCAGTGAATTTGGGGGGGAGCCTATATCCGAGCAGTACTTC.

This clonotype came up many times. This chain uses TRBV24-1 with TRBJ1-2; D is uncertain. V shed 11 bases and J shed 8 bases, with 14 bases lying between them. Germline V lookup: CDR1 KGHDR, CDR2 SFDVKD. This CDR3 comprises 11 residues. Here the CDR3 DNA reads TGTGCCATCAGGACTGACGAGGGCTACACCTTC. Encoded protein: CAIRTDEGYTF.

This clonotype was detected only a few times. The rearrangement joins TRBV11-2 to TRBJ2-7, with D possibly being TRBD1 (6 bases). The CDR3 has 15 residues. Trimming stripped 5 bases from V and 7 bases from J, with 21 bases between. In germline, CDR1 is SGHAT, CDR2 FQNNGV. The CDR3 protein is CASSRSRGLDSEQYF. The CDR3 coding sequence is TGTGCCAGCAGCAGAAGTCGGGGTTTGGACAGTGAGCAGTACTTC. The full variable domain, completed using reference TRBV11-2 and TRBJ2-7, is EAGVAQSPRYKIIEKRQSVAFWCNPISGHATLYWYQQILGQGPKLLIQFQNNGVVDDSQLPKDRFSAERLKGVDSTLKIQPAKLEDSAVYLCASSRSRGLDSEQYFGPGTRLTVT.

The table lists this clonotype with many counts. This chain connects TRBV20-1 to TRBJ2-7; D may be TRBD2 (5 bases). CDR3 length: 11 residues. Trimming stripped 6 bases from V and 6 bases from J, with 12 bases between. Looked up from germline, CDR1 is DFQATT and CDR2 is SNEGSKA (reference sequence). The CDR3 region is CSAGVGPEQYF. The CDR3 bases are TGCAGTGCGGGAGTTGGTCCCGAGCAGTACTTC.

Ten or more counts support this clonotype. J is TRBJ2-7 and V is TRBV12-3 or TRBV12-4; 14 positions match TRBD2. V trimming: 3 bases; J trimming: 1 base; junction bases outside the gene matches: 8. The CDR3 loop spans 18 amino acids. The CDR3 DNA reads TGTGCCAGCAGTTTGTCGGGACTAGCGGGAGTCGGATCCTACGAGCAGTACTTC. This codes for CASSLSGLAGVGSYEQYF.

There are a few counts of this clonotype. J is TRBJ2-7 and V is TRBV20-1; TRBD2 agrees at 10 bases. The germline gives CDR1 DFQATT, CDR2 SNEGSKA (reference sequence). J lost 0 bases, V lost 1 base, and 6 bases had no gene match. The CDR3 has 16 amino acids. CDR3 sequence (DNA): TGCAGTGCTAGAGCAACACTAGCGGGGTTCTCCTACGAGCAGTACTTC. Translation: CSARATLAGFSYEQYF.

The table lists this clonotype with many counts. The chain joins TRBV7-9 to TRBJ2-7, with 8 bases fitting TRBD1. This CDR3 is 13 amino acids long. Germline values: CDR1 SEHNR, CDR2 FQNEAQ (reference sequence). V trimming: 6 bases; J trimming: 6 bases; junction bases outside the gene matches: 7. CDR3 nucleotides: TGTGCCAGCAGGGAAGGACAGGGCCTCGAGCAGTACTTC. Translated, it gives CASREGQGLEQYF.

The gene calls are TRBV20-1 and TRBJ1-2, with 9 bases matching TRBD1. Germline V gene sequence: CDR1 DFQATT, CDR2 SNEGSKA (reference sequence). The J segment lost 4 bases and the V segment lost 6 bases, leaving 18 bases of the junction unmatched. This CDR3 region has 17 residues. This CDR3 is CSAYSGTGSGWGYGYTF. Here the CDR3 DNA reads TGCAGTGCCTATTCCGGGACAGGGAGTGGTTGGGGCTATGGCTACACCTTC.

The chain carries TRBV29-1 and TRBJ1-2; D might be TRBD1 (5 bases). CDR1 is SQVTM, CDR2 ANQGSEA, per germline. The CDR3 consists of 14 residues. V was cut by 5 bases and J by 7 bases, with 20 bases left in between. This CDR3 is CSVYSDSFYLGYTF. DNA of the CDR3: TGCAGCGTTTACTCCGACAGTTTCTACCTTGGCTACACCTTC.

V usage is TRBV18 and J usage is TRBJ1-1; tentatively, D is TRBD1 (6 bases). The germline V gene has CDR1 KGHSH and CDR2 LQKENI. With 6 bases removed from V and 4 bases from J, the gap between germline ends came to 21 bases. This CDR3 is built from 16 residues. CDR3: CASSPNSLGGGTEAFF. The CDR3 bases are TGTGCCAGCTCCCCCAATTCCTTAGGGGGTGGCACTGAAGCTTTCTTT.

This clonotype was seen a few times. A read error may be the cause here, since a much bigger clone is one base away. The chain recombines TRBV27 with TRBJ2-2; D is ambiguous. Germline CDR1 MNHEY, CDR2 SMNVEV (reference sequence). The CDR3 is made up of 16 amino acids. The CDR3 loop reads CAISLYQTSNTGELFF. The CDR3 nucleotides are TGTGCCATCAGTTTATATCAGACCTCGAACACCGGGGAGCTGTTTTTT.

Many counts were recorded for this clonotype. CDR3 region: CASSPNRYEQYF. As DNA, the CDR3 is TGTGCCAGCAGTCCTAACCGGTACGAGCAGTACTTC. This chain links TRBV6-6 with TRBJ2-7; D is unclear. The CDR3 spans 12 residues. Germline CDR1 MNHNY, CDR2 SVGAGI (reference sequence). V was shortened by 5 bases and J by 4 bases, with 9 bases between the two germline ends.

This clonotype occurred a few times. The chain combines TRBV6-2 or TRBV6-3 with TRBJ1-1, with D possibly TRBD1 on 6 matching bases. The ends were cut back, 2 bases at V and 0 bases at J, with 16 bases in the middle. This CDR3 contains 17 residues. Germline lookup yields CDR1 MNHEY and CDR2 SVGEGT. The CDR3 coding sequence is TGTGCCAGCAGTTACGGGGGGCGAATCACGGTGAACACTGAAGCTTTCTTT. Its protein is CASSYGGRITVNTEAFF.

This clonotype came up many times. The V gene is TRBV6-2 or TRBV6-3, the J gene TRBJ1-1, with D uncertain. This CDR3 has 12 amino acids. The V end lost 5 bases, the J end lost 7 bases, and 11 bases lay between the germline ends. Per the germline V gene, CDR1 is MNHEY and CDR2 is SVGEGT. The CDR3 region has the DNA TGTGCCAGCAGTATTACGCTCAGTGAAGCTTTCTTT. Its protein product is CASSITLSEAFF.

This clonotype was detected ten times or more. The chain couples TRBV6-5 to TRBJ2-2, with D unresolved. CDR1 is MNHEY and CDR2 is SVGAGI in the germline V gene. The CDR3 is made up of 13 amino acids. Trimming pared 6 bases from V and 4 bases from J, leaving 9 bases between. CDR3 loop: CASSGIATGELFF. In DNA, the CDR3 is TGTGCCAGCAGCGGAATCGCCACCGGGGAGCTGTTTTTT.

This clonotype was seen at least ten times. The gene calls are TRBV27 and TRBJ1-2, with a tentative D call TRBD1 (6 bases). The germline gives CDR1 MNHEY, CDR2 SMNVEV (reference sequence). The CDR3 consists of 13 residues. The V and J ends lost 6 bases and 3 bases respectively, with 11 bases between them. CDR3 amino acids: CASRPQGYYGYTF. For the CDR3, the DNA is TGTGCCAGCAGGCCCCAGGGGTACTATGGCTACACCTTC.

This clonotype was observed many times. The chain combines TRBV6-1 with TRBJ1-2; D not resolved. The V end lost 1 base, the J end lost 8 bases, and 11 bases lay between the germline ends. There are 13 residues in the CDR3. The germline CDR1 and CDR2 sequences are MNHNS and SASEGT. The CDR3 here is CASSEVASLGYTF. In nucleotides, the CDR3 is TGTGCCAGCAGTGAAGTAGCCTCCCTCGGCTACACCTTC.

The table lists this clonotype with many counts. The gene calls are TRBV5-1 and TRBJ2-7, with 12 positions matching TRBD2. V gave up 3 bases and J gave up 5 bases; unmatched junction bases: 9. The CDR3 covers 16 residues. Germline assignment: CDR1 SGHRS and CDR2 YFSETQ. In nucleotides, the CDR3 is TGCGCCAGCAGCTCGATGACTAGCGGGAGCCCCAACGAGCAGTACTTC. Residues: CASSSMTSGSPNEQYF.

Many counts were recorded for this clonotype. V is TRBV28 and J is TRBJ1-2; TRBD1 matches at 7 bases. Per the germline V gene, CDR1 is MDHEN and CDR2 is SYDVKM. This CDR3 has 12 residues. V was clipped by 6 bases and J by 5 bases; unmatched bases: 3. The CDR3 DNA sequence: TGTGCCAGCAGCCCGGGACAGTATGGCTACACCTTC. Translated, it gives CASSPGQYGYTF.

Many counts were recorded for this clonotype. This chain connects TRBV6-1 to TRBJ2-5; D not resolved. Germline assignment: CDR1 MNHNS and CDR2 SASEGT. V lost 7 bases and J 3 bases, leaving 12 bases between the germline ends. CDR3 size: 13 residues. In DNA form, the CDR3 reads TGTGCCAGCATTCGTGACCACAAAGAGACCCAGTACTTC. This sequence encodes CASIRDHKETQYF.

This clonotype occurred many times. The rearrangement uses TRBV12-3 or TRBV12-4 and TRBJ1-1; 7 bases agree with TRBD1. J was trimmed by 6 bases and V by 6 bases; bases with no gene match: 13. The CDR3 totals 15 residues. This chain's CDR3 is CASRQNRGEFAEAFF. The CDR3 DNA reads as TGTGCCAGCAGGCAGAACAGGGGTGAGTTCGCTGAAGCTTTCTTT.

V usage is TRBV2 and J usage is TRBJ1-2; D is unresolved. The CDR3 has 20 residues. Trimming removed 1 base from V and 0 bases from J, with 24 bases in between. Germline V lookup: CDR1 SNHLY, CDR2 FYNNEI. CDR3 protein: CASSEVLVRFRTGTNYGYTF. The CDR3 DNA reads TGTGCCAGCAGTGAAGTTTTAGTAAGGTTTCGTACTGGGACTAACTATGGCTACACCTTC.

For this clonotype: One base away lies a much larger clone, so this may be a sequencing read error. The chain couples TRBV4-1 to TRBJ1-2; TRBD1 is a possible D gene (5 bases). Per the germline V gene, CDR1 is MGHRA and CDR2 is YSYEKL. CDR3 size: 15 residues. V was pared by 5 bases and J by 8 bases, with 21 bases between. Here the CDR3 reads CASSSHGTRKRGYTF. The DNA of the CDR3 is TGCGCCAGCAGCTCCCACGGGACGAGGAAGAGGGGCTACACCTTC.

This clonotype occurred many times. V and J are TRBV2 and TRBJ2-3; D ambiguous. V was shortened by 2 bases and J by 2 bases, with 8 bases between the two germline ends. Germline V gives CDR1 SNHLY, CDR2 FYNNEI. The CDR3 length is 14 residues. The CDR3 DNA is TGTGCCAGCAGTGAACACTATTACACAGATACGCAGTATTTT. Translated: CASSEHYYTDTQYF.

In this sample, this clonotype turned up once. This sequence joins TRBV29-1 and TRBJ2-2; no definite D call. The CDR3 is 11 amino acids. Trimming cost V 5 bases and J 3 bases, with 4 bases left between them. Per germline, CDR1 SQVTM and CDR2 ANQGSEA. In DNA, the CDR3 is TGCAGCGTTTCGTACACCGGGGAGCTGTTTTTT. Protein product: CSVSYTGELFF.